A single sample is the source of the 16 T cell receptor beta chains below, sequenced in a study of blood T cell repertoires in COVID-19. TCRdb keeps only in-frame clones here, not all; method: immunoSEQ multiplex PCR. The sample records about 190,000 clones, around 80% being singletons. Material: peripheral blood. The origin of the receptors is a man in his thirties or forties with active or convalescent COVID-19.

V usage is TRBV9 and J usage is TRBJ2-7; D may be TRBD2 (5 bases). The CDR3 extends over 13 amino acids. Trimming pared 0 bases from V and 4 bases from J, leaving 8 bases between. Germline CDR1 is SGDLS and CDR2 is YYNGEE. In DNA, the CDR3 is TGTGCCAGCAGCGTAGAGTCGGGGTACGAGCAGTACTTC. Protein product: CASSVESGYEQYF.

J is TRBJ2-7 and V is TRBV7-2; 7 bases match TRBD1. V lost 5 bases to trimming and J lost 4 bases; unmatched junction nucleotides: 5. CDR1 and CDR2 from the germline V gene are SGHTA and FQGNSA. This CDR3 contains 13 residues. Written as DNA, the CDR3 is TGTGCCAGCAGCCCTAGGGGGCCATACGAGCAGTACTTC. Translating gives CASSPRGPYEQYF.

The J gene is TRBJ2-3, the V gene TRBV9; possibly TRBD2 for D (7 bases). The germline V gene encodes CDR1 SGDLS and CDR2 YYNGEE. The CDR3 runs 18 residues. V dropped 4 bases and J dropped 2 bases, with 23 bases sitting between them. The chain's CDR3 is CASSPRGGGFSDTDTQYF. CDR3 nucleotides: TGTGCCAGCAGCCCCCGTGGGGGGGGCTTTTCGGACACAGATACGCAGTATTTT.

The rearrangement joins TRBV6-5 to TRBJ1-4, with D perhaps TRBD1 (5 bases). CDR3 length equals 16 residues. Germline assignment: CDR1 MNHEY and CDR2 SVGAGI. Trimming stripped 0 bases from V and 8 bases from J, with 16 bases between. In DNA form, the CDR3 reads TGTGCCAGCAGTTACTCGGGGCGGGGCGCGGGAGAAAAACTGTTTTTT. Amino acid sequence: CASSYSGRGAGEKLFF.

V and J are TRBV7-8 and TRBJ2-7; possibly TRBD1 for D (5 bases). CDR3 length: 14 residues. Per germline, CDR1 SGHVS and CDR2 FQNEAQ. Between the trimmed V and J ends, which lost 1 base and 6 bases, there was a span of 13 bases. CDR3 sequence reads: CASSLEIPRGEQYF. For the CDR3, the DNA is TGTGCCAGCAGCTTAGAGATCCCAAGGGGCGAGCAGTACTTC.

The chain combines TRBV7-2 with TRBJ1-1; D is perhaps TRBD1 (6 bases). Germline V CDR1 and CDR2: SGHTA, FQGNSA. The CDR3 loop spans 14 amino acids. Trimming shortened V by 8 bases and J by 0 bases, and 13 bases separated the two germline ends. The CDR3 protein is CASLGAGVNTEAFF. The CDR3 DNA reads as TGTGCCAGCCTGGGGGCAGGCGTGAACACTGAAGCTTTCTTT. The variable domain in full, with the rest retrieved from reference TRBV7-2 and TRBJ1-1, is GAGVSQSPSNKVTEKGKDVELRCDPISGHTALYWYRQSLGQGLEFLIYFQGNSAPDKSGLPSDRFSAERTGGSVSTLTIQRTQQEDSAVYLCASLGAGVNTEAFFGQGTRLTVV.

This chain joins TRBV7-8 and TRBJ2-1; 8 bases map to TRBD2. V dropped 5 bases and J dropped 6; count of bases not matched to a gene: 15. Germline CDR1 reads SGHVS; CDR2 reads FQNEAQ. CDR3 length equals 17 residues. The CDR3 DNA reads TGTGCCAGCAGCCCTCCCGGAGCGGGACTAGGTCGCAATGAGCAGTTCTTC. This translates into CASSPPGAGLGRNEQFF.

This clone was observed a single time. The chain employs TRBV5-1 and TRBJ1-1, with 8 bases matching TRBD1. Germline V lookup: CDR1 SGHRS, CDR2 YFSETQ. This CDR3 is 15 amino acids long. V lost 5 bases, J lost 2 bases, and 8 bases stayed unmatched. CDR3 amino acids: CASRTGQGSNTEAFF. CDR3 DNA sequence: TGCGCCAGCAGGACCGGACAGGGATCCAACACTGAAGCTTTCTTT. The full variable domain, its missing parts supplied by reference TRBV5-1 and TRBJ1-1, is KAGVTQTPRYLIKTRGQQVTLSCSPISGHRSVSWYQQTPGQGLQFLFEYFSETQRNKGNFPGRFSGRQFSNSRSEMNVSTLELGDSALYLCASRTGQGSNTEAFFGQGTRLTVV.

This clone was detected only once. This chain connects TRBV6-5 to TRBJ2-2; D might be TRBD2 (5 bases). From germline, CDR1 is MNHEY and CDR2 SVGAGI. CDR3 size: 12 residues. The V end lost 8 bases, the J end lost 1 base, and 5 bases lay between the germline ends. In DNA, the CDR3 is TGTGCCAGCCGGGGGAACACCGGGGAGCTGTTTTTT. This encodes CASRGNTGELFF.

The chain links TRBV5-8 to TRBJ2-3, with TRBD2 matching 8 bases. The CDR3 is 15 residues long. Germline assignment: CDR1 SGHTS and CDR2 YDEGEE. Losses at the gene ends were 4 bases for V and 12 bases for J; bases not matched to a gene: 16. DNA for the CDR3: TGTGCCAGCAGCCCGGAGGTAGCGGGATTACTCCACCAGTATTTT. It encodes CASSPEVAGLLHQYF.

This clone is a singleton in its sample. The chain joins TRBV11-2 to TRBJ2-2, with a weak D call TRBD2 (7 bases). The germline V and J ends were trimmed by 5 bases and 5 bases, with 18 bases remaining between them. Germline CDR1 and CDR2: SGHAT and FQNNGV. The CDR3 spans 16 residues. DNA of the CDR3: TGTGCCAGCAGCAGAGGGGGGGCTAGGGAAACCGGGGAGCTGTTTTTT. It encodes CASSRGGARETGELFF.

The chain joins TRBV3-1 (or the pseudogene TRBV3-2) to TRBJ1-2; no firm D call. Trimming stripped 0 bases from V and 4 bases from J, with 6 bases between. The germline CDR1 and CDR2 sequences are LGHDT and YNNKEL (reference sequence). The length of the CDR3 is 13 residues. The CDR3 sequence is CASSQELTYGYTF. The DNA of the CDR3 is TGTGCCAGCAGCCAAGAGCTAACCTATGGCTACACCTTC.

The CDR3 DNA sequence: TGTGCCAGCAGTGAAGACGGGGTTCGGCTCCGCAATCAGCCCCAGCATTTT. Amino acids: CASSEDGVRLRNQPQHF. This sequence joins TRBV6-1 and TRBJ1-5; D remains unclear. V was shortened by 1 base and J by 2 bases, with 15 bases between the two germline ends. The CDR3 has 17 residues. CDR1 is MNHNS, CDR2 SASEGT, per germline.

This chain links TRBV7-9 with TRBJ1-1; 7 bases are a match to TRBD1. Germline lookup yields CDR1 SEHNR and CDR2 FQNEAQ (reference sequence). J was trimmed by 4 bases and V by 5 bases; bases with no gene match: 4. This CDR3 comprises 13 residues. Here the CDR3 DNA reads TGTGCCAGCAGCGTACACAGGGGCACTGAAGCTTTCTTT. It is translated as CASSVHRGTEAFF.

The J gene is TRBJ2-1, the V gene TRBV18; D is uncertain. The length of the CDR3 is 16 residues. Trimming left V 2 bases short and J 0 bases short, with 11 bases between. Germline V lookup: CDR1 KGHSH, CDR2 LQKENI. The CDR3 loop is CASSPSGQSSYNEQFF. CDR3 sequence (DNA): TGTGCCAGCTCACCATCTGGGCAGAGCTCCTACAATGAGCAGTTCTTC.

There are a few counts of this clone. This chain uses TRBV12-5 with TRBJ2-7; weak D call: TRBD2 (5 bases). V was pared by 0 bases and J by 6 bases, with 15 bases between. The CDR3 is made up of 15 amino acids. Germline-derived CDR1 and CDR2 are LGHNT and FRNRAP. This CDR3 is CASGLVLGLASEQYF. CDR3 in DNA: TGTGCTAGTGGTTTGGTACTGGGCCTAGCATCCGAGCAGTACTTC.